This is a list of T cell receptor beta chains from one sample in a study of blood T cells in healthy people across ages. TCRdb re-analysed the 5' RACE reads in MiXCR, keeping a single row per CDR3 protein. The sample shows roughly 1.5 million distinct CDR3 sequences, 40% to 45% of them seen only once. Sequencing used blood. The receptor source for this set is a woman aged 18 to 35 in good health. Both conserved end residues are part of each CDR3. A D gene is named only where the DNA matches it firmly. The size of a clone is reported for some rows only, either as once, few or many, or as a class for expanded clones.

j_call clone_size d_call v_call cdr3_nt cdr3_aa
TRBJ2-1 . TRBD2 TRBV6-6 TGTGCCAGCAGTCCGTTTGTGGGCGGGAGATACAATGGGCAGTTCTTC CASSPFVGGRYNGQFF
TRBJ2-7 . TRBD1 TRBV3-1 TGTGCCAGCAGCCAAGAGGGCAGGGGGCACGAGCAGTACTTC CASSQEGRGHEQYF
TRBJ2-1 . . TRBV6-5 TGTGCCAGCAGTTACTCCTTGGGCGGATACAATGAGCAGTTATTC CASSYSLGGYNEQLF
TRBJ2-5 once . TRBV5-1 TGCGCCAGCAGGCTAATCGTAGGGAACCACAATGAGCAGTACTTC CASRLIVGNHNEQYF
TRBJ2-5 . . TRBV9 TGTGCCAGCAGTGAGGGACTGCCGAATGAGCAGTACTTC CASSEGLPNEQYF
TRBJ2-1 . . TRBV7-3 TGTGCCAGCAGCTTAGATGCGGGACTGGGGAGGTACAATGAGCAGTTCTTC CASSLDAGLGRYNEQFF
TRBJ2-1 few . TRBV6-5 TGTGCCAGCAGTTACCGGACAGCCAATGAGCAGTTCTTC CASSYRTANEQFF
TRBJ1-6 . . TRBV3-1 TGTGCCAGCAGCCAAGTCACAGGCTCGAATTCACCCCTCCACTTT CASSQVTGSNSPLHF
TRBJ2-3 few . TRBV20-1 TGCAGTGCTAGCCCGGGGATAAGCACAGATACGCAGTATTTT CSASPGISTDTQYF
TRBJ2-5 once TRBD2 TRBV14 TGTGCCAGCAGCCAAGGAGGAGGACGAGCGGGGCAAGAGACCCAGTACTTC CASSQGGGRAGQETQYF
TRBJ2-3 few TRBD2 TRBV9 TGTGCCAGCAGCGTAGGGGGACTAGCGACAGATACGCAGTATTTT CASSVGGLATDTQYF
TRBJ2-1 . . TRBV4-3 TGCGCCAGCAGCCAAGAATTGGGGCTAGGGAAATATGAGCAGTTCTTC CASSQELGLGKYEQFF